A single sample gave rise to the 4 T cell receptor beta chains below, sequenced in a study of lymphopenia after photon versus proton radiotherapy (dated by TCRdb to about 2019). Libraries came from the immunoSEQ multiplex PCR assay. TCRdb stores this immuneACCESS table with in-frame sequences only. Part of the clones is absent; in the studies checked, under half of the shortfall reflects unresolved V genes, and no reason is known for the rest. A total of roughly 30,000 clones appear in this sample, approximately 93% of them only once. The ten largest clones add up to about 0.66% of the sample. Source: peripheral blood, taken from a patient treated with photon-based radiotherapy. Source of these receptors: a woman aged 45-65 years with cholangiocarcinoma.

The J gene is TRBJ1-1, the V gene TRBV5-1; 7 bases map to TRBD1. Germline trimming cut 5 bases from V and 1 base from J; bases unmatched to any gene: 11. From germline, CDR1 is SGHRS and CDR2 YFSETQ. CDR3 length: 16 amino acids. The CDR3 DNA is TGCGCCAGCAGTCAGCGACAGGGAGGCACGAACACTGAAGCTTTCTTT. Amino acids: CASSQRQGGTNTEAFF. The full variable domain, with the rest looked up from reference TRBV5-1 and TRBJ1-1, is KAGVTQTPRYLIKTRGQQVTLSCSPISGHRSVSWYQQTPGQGLQFLFEYFSETQRNKGNFPGRFSGRQFSNSRSEMNVSTLELGDSALYLCASSQRQGGTNTEAFFGQGTRLTVV.

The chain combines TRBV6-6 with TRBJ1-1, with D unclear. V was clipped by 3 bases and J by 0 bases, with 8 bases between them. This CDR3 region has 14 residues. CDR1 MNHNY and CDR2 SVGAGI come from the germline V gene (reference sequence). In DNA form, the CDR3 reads TGTGCCAGCAGTTATCCTTCCATGAACACTGAAGCTTTCTTT. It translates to CASSYPSMNTEAFF.

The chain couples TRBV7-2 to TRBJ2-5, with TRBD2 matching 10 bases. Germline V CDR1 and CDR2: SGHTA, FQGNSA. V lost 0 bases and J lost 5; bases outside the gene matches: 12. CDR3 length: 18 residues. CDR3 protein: CASSLARLAGVRWETQYF. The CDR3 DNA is TGTGCCAGCAGCTTAGCGCGGCTAGCGGGGGTGAGGTGGGAGACCCAGTACTTC.

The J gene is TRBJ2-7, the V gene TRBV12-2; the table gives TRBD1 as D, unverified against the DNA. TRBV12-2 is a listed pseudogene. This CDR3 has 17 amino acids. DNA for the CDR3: TGTGCAAGTCGCTTATCGCGGACAGGGCCCATCGCCTACGAGCAGTACTTC. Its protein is CASRLSRTGPIAYEQYF.